The subject of this entry is one T cell receptor (beta chain). Per the study methods: Estimated nucleated cell counts came from reference gene primer amplification. The repertoire was sequenced with immunoSEQ multiplex PCR; TCRdb's copy has only in-frame clones and lacks some. V, J and clone size were drawn from that table, and D and trimming were deduced from the DNA. The table has around 360,000 clones, more than 75% seen once. This entry belongs to a study of blood T cell repertoires in COVID-19. About the research overall: From T cells, B-cell-depleted T cells, or PBMCs came the material, which was cDNA or gDNA.

The CDR3 has 15 amino acids. The trim removed 4 bases at V and 2 bases at J, leaving 6 bases unmatched. Germline loops: CDR1 MGHRA, CDR2 YSYEKL. This clonotype was obtained from a woman in her twenties or thirties with COVID-19, enrolled during active disease. The sequencing sample was made of peripheral blood. The rearrangement joins TRBV4-1 to TRBJ1-1, with 8 bases aligning to TRBD1. The CDR3, as DNA: TGCGCCAGCAGCCTACAACAGGGGGTCAACACTGAAGCTTTCTTT. Translating it yields CASSLQQGVNTEAFF.